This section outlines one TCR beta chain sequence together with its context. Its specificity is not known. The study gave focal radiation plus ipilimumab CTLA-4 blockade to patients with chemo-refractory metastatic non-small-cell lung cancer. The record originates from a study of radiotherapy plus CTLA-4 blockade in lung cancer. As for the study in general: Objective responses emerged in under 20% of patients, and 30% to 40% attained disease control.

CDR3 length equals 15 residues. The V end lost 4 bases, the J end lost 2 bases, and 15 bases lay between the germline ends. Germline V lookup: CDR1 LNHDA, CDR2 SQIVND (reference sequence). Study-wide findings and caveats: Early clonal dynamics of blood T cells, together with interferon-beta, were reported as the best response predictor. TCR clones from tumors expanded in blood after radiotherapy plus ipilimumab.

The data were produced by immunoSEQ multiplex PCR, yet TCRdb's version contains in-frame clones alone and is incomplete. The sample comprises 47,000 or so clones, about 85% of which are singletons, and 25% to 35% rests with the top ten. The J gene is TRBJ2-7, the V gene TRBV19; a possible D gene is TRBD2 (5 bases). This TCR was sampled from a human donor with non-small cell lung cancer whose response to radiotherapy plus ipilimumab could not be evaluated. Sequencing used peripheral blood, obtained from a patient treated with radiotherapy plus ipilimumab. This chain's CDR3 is CASSTRAGRAYEQYF. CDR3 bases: TGTGCCAGTAGTACCCGGGCGGGCCGCGCCTACGAGCAGTACTTC.